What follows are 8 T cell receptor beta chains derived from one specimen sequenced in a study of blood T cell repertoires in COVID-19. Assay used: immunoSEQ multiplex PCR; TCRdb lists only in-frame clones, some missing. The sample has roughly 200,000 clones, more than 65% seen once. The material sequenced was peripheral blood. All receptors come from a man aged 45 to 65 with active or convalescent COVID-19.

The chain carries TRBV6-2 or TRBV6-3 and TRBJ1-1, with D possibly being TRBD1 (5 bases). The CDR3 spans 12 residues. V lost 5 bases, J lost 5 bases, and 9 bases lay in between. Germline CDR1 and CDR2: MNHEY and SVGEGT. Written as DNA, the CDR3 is TGTGCCAGCAGTCAGGGAAGTACTGAAGCTTTCTTT. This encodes CASSQGSTEAFF.

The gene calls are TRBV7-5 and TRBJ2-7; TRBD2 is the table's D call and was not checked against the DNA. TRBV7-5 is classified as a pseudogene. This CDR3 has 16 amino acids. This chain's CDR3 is CVRSTILAGGAYEQYF. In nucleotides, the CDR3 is TGTGTCAGAAGCACTATACTAGCGGGGGGGGCCTACGAGCAGTACTTC.

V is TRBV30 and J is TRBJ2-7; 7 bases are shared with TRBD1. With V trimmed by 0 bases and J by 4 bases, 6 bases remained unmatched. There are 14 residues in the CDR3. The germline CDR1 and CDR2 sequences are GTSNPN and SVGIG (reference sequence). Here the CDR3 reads CAWSVRRDSYEQYF. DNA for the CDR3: TGTGCCTGGAGTGTACGTAGGGACAGTTACGAGCAGTACTTC.

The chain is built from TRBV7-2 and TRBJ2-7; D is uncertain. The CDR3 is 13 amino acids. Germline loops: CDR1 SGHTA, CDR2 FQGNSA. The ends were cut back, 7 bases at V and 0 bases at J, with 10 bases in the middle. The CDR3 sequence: CASTSPVSYEQYF. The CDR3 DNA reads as TGTGCCAGCACCTCCCCCGTCTCCTACGAGCAGTACTTC.

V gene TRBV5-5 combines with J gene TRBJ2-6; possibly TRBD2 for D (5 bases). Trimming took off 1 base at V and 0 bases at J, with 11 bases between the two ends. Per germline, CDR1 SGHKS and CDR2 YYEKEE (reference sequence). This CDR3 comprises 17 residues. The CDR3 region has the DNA TGTGCCAGCAGCTTGCGTGGAGGCAGCTCTGGGGCCAACGTCCTGACTTTC. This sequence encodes CASSLRGGSSGANVLTF. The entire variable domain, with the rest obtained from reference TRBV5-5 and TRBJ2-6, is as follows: DAGVTQSPTHLIKTRGQQVTLRCSPISGHKSVSWYQQVLGQGPQFIFQYYEKEERGRGNFPDRFSARQFPNYSSELNVNALLLGDSALYLCASSLRGGSSGANVLTFGAGSRLTVL.

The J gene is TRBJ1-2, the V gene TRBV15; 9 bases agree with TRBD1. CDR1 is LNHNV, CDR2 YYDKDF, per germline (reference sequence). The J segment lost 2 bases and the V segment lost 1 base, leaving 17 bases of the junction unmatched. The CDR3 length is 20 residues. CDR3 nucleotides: TGTGCCACCAGCAGAGGGGGGCTGGACAGGGGAAATCCCCTCAACTATGGCTACACCTTC. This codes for CATSRGGLDRGNPLNYGYTF.

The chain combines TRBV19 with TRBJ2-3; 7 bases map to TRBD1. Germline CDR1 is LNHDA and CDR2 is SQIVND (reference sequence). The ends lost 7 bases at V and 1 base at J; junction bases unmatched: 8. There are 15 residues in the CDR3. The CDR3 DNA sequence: TGTGCCAGTACCCCCGGACAGGCTCGCACAGATACGCAGTATTTT. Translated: CASTPGQARTDTQYF.

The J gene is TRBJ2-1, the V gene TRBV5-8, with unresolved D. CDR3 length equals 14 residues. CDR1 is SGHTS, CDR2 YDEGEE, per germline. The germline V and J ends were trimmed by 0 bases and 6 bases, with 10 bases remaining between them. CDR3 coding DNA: TGTGCCAGCAGCTTGGGGCAGGCCCGCAATGAGCAGTTCTTC. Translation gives CASSLGQARNEQFF. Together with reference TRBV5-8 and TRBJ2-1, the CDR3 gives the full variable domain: EAGVTQSPTHLIKTRGQQATLRCSPISGHTSVYWYQQALGLGLQFLLWYDEGEERNRGNFPPRFSGRQFPNYSSELNVNALELEDSALYLCASSLGQARNEQFFGPGTRLTVL.